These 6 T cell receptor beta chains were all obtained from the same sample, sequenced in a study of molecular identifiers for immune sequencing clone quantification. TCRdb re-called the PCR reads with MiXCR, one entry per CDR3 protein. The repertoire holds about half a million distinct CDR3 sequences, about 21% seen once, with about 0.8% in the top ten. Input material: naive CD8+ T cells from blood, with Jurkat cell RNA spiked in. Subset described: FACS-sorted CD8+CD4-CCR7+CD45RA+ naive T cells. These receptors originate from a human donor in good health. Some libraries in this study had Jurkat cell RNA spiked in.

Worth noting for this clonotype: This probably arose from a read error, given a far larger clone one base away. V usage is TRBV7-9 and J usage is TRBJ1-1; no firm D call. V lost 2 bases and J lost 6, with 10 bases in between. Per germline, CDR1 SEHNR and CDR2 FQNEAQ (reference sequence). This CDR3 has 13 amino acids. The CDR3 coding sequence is TGTGCCAGCAGCTTATCCAGCAACGCTGAAGCTTTCTTT. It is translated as CASSLSSNAEAFF.

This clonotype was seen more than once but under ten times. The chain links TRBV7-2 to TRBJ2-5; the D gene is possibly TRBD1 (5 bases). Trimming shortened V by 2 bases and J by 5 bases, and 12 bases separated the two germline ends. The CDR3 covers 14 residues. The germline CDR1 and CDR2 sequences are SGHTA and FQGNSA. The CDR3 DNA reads TGTGCCAGCAGCTTATCACAGGATCGGGAGACCCAGTACTTC. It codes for CASSLSQDRETQYF.

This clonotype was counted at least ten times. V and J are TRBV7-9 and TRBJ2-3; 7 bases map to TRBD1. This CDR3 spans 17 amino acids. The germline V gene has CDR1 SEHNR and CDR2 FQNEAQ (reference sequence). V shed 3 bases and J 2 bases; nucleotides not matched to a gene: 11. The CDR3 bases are TGTGCCAGCAGCTTCCCACCCGGGACAGAAGACACAGATACGCAGTATTTT. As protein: CASSFPPGTEDTDTQYF. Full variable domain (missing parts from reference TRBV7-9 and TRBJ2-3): DTGVSQNPRHKITKRGQNVTFRCDPISEHNRLYWYRQTLGQGPEFLTYFQNEAQLEKSRLLSDRFSAERPKGSFSTLEIQRTEQGDSAMYLCASSFPPGTEDTDTQYFGPGTRLTVL.

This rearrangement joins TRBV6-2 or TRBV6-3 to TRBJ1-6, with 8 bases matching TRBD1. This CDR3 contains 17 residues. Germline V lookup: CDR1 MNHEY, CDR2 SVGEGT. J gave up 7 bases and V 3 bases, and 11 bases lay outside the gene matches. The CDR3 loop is CASSYFKTGEGNSPLHF. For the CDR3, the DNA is TGTGCCAGCAGTTATTTCAAGACAGGGGAAGGAAATTCACCCCTCCACTTT.

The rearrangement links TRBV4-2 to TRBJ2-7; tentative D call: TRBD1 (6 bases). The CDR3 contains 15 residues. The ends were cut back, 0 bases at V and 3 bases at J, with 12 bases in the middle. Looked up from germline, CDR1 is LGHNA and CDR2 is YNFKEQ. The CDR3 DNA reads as TGTGCCAGCAGCCAAGAGTTCCAGGGGTACTACGAGCAGTACTTC. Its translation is CASSQEFQGYYEQYF.

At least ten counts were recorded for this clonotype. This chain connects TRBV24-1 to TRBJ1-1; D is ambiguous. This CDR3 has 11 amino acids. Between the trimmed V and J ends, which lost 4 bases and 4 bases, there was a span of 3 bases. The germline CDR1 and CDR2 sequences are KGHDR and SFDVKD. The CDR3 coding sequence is TGTGCCACCAGTGACGGCACTGAAGCTTTCTTT. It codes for CATSDGTEAFF.